Below are 25 T cell receptor beta chains sequenced from a single sample in a study of CD8+ T cells in alopecia areata. Reverse transcription of extracted RNA yielded cDNA, which provided the sequencing template. Profiled with immunoSEQ multiplex PCR; TCRdb holds only in-frame clones, not every one. The data contain 150,000 to 160,000 clones, about 51% of them singletons. Sequencing used CD8+ T cells sorted from blood, obtained at week 0. All receptors come from a human donor with alopecia areata.

This clone was found a few times. V usage is TRBV5-6 and J usage is TRBJ2-1; no definite D call. Germline V CDR1 and CDR2: SGHDT, YYEEEE. The CDR3 extends over 14 amino acids. V lost 4 bases and J lost 5, with 13 bases in between. As DNA, the CDR3 is TGTGCCAGCAGCCCCTATTCCTTCGACAATGAGCAGTTCTTC. Translating gives CASSPYSFDNEQFF. The whole variable domain, remainder taken from reference TRBV5-6 and TRBJ2-1, is DAGVTQSPTHLIKTRGQQVTLRCSPKSGHDTVSWYQQALGQGPQFIFQYYEEEERQRGNFPDRFSGHQFPNYSSELNVNALLLGDSALYLCASSPYSFDNEQFFGPGTRLTVL.

This chain links TRBV28 with TRBJ1-1; TRBD1 matches at 8 bases. J gave up 5 bases and V 2 bases, and 7 bases lay outside the gene matches. This CDR3 is built from 15 residues. Germline loops: CDR1 MDHEN, CDR2 SYDVKM. CDR3 residues: CASSLGQGARTEAFF. In nucleotides, the CDR3 is TGTGCCAGCAGTTTAGGGCAGGGGGCGCGGACTGAAGCTTTCTTT.

This clone was counted between two and nine times. V and J are TRBV30 and TRBJ2-7, with unresolved D. The length of the CDR3 is 12 residues. Germline values: CDR1 GTSNPN, CDR2 SVGIG (reference sequence). The V end lost 0 bases, the J end lost 7 bases, and 10 bases lay between the germline ends. The DNA of the CDR3 is TGTGCCTGGAGTGTTATCGGCGAGGAGCAGTACTTC. It specifies CAWSVIGEEQYF.

V gene TRBV7-8 combines with J gene TRBJ2-1, with 9 bases lining up with TRBD1. The V gene end was trimmed by 5 bases and the J gene end by 7 bases; junction bases not matched to a gene: 12. This CDR3 region has 16 residues. Germline V CDR1 and CDR2: SGHVS, FQNEAQ. The chain's CDR3 is CASSPTPRDRANEQFF. CDR3 coding DNA: TGTGCCAGCAGCCCGACCCCCCGGGACAGGGCTAATGAGCAGTTCTTC.

This chain connects TRBV30 to TRBJ2-7; D is perhaps TRBD1 (5 bases). The germline CDR1 and CDR2 sequences are GTSNPN and SVGIG (reference sequence). Trimming shortened V by 3 bases and J by 0 bases, and 6 bases separated the two germline ends. The CDR3 sequence is 12 residues long. DNA of the CDR3: TGTGCCTGGAGAGGGGACTCCTACGAGCAGTACTTC. Amino acids: CAWRGDSYEQYF.

V usage is TRBV27 and J usage is TRBJ2-3, with a possible D match to TRBD2 (5 bases). The CDR3 is made up of 11 amino acids. The germline gives CDR1 MNHEY, CDR2 SMNVEV (reference sequence). Trimming shortened V by 5 bases and J by 8 bases, and 8 bases separated the two germline ends. The CDR3 spells CASSTRGTQYF. In DNA form, the CDR3 reads TGTGCCAGCAGTACACGGGGTACGCAGTATTTT.

The V gene is TRBV30, the J gene TRBJ1-2, with D unresolved. In germline, CDR1 is GTSNPN, CDR2 SVGIG (reference sequence). The ends were cut back, 7 bases at V and 5 bases at J, with 14 bases in the middle. This CDR3 spans 12 amino acids. CDR3 in amino acids: CAYLRGSYGYTF. CDR3 bases: TGTGCCTACCTCCGCGGGTCATATGGCTACACCTTC.

As DNA, the CDR3 is TGCAGCGCCGCGGACAGAAATAGGGCCTACGAGCAGTACTTC. It specifies CSAADRNRAYEQYF. V gene TRBV29-1 combines with J gene TRBJ2-7, with a weak D call TRBD1 (6 bases). The CDR3 is made up of 14 amino acids. Germline V gene data show CDR1 as SQVTM and CDR2 as ANQGSEA. The germline V and J ends were trimmed by 7 bases and 2 bases, with 18 bases remaining between them.

V and J are TRBV11-2 and TRBJ1-5; maybe TRBD1 (5 bases). V lost 3 bases and J lost 5, with 14 bases in between. This CDR3 region has 15 residues. CDR1 and CDR2 (germline): SGHAT, FQNNGV. The CDR3 nucleotides read TGTGCCAGCAGCTTGCAGGGCCGATGGGATCAGCCCCAGCATTTT. This encodes CASSLQGRWDQPQHF.

CDR3 sequence: CACTIVGDPPYNEQFF. As DNA, the CDR3 is TGTGCCTGCACAATCGTGGGGGACCCTCCCTACAATGAGCAGTTCTTC. The V call is TRBV30, the J call TRBJ2-1; D could derive from TRBD1 or TRBD2 (5 bases each). The V gene lost 6 bases and the J gene lost 2 bases, with 20 bases spanning the gap. In germline, CDR1 is GTSNPN, CDR2 SVGIG (reference sequence). The CDR3 runs to 16 residues.

This clone was seen just once. This chain uses TRBV29-1 with TRBJ2-5, with D perhaps matching TRBD2 (6 bases). Germline CDR1 and CDR2: SQVTM and ANQGSEA. V gave up 5 bases and J gave up 5 bases, with 12 bases separating them. CDR3 size: 12 residues. The CDR3 DNA sequence: TGCAGCGTTCGGGGGAGTGGGGAGACCCAGTACTTC. This encodes CSVRGSGETQYF.

In this sample, this clone turned up a few times. The chain has TRBV30 and TRBJ1-4, with TRBD1 matching over 9 bases. This CDR3 is built from 15 residues. Looked up from germline, CDR1 is GTSNPN and CDR2 is SVGIG (reference sequence). The trim removed 8 bases at V and 8 bases at J, leaving 15 bases unmatched. The CDR3 loop reads CALDPRDRVVEKLFF. CDR3 bases: TGTGCCCTGGATCCAAGGGACAGGGTAGTGGAAAAACTGTTTTTT.

About this clone: One end of the junction is discordant with germline, which a read error may explain. The V and J genes are TRBV30 and TRBJ1-1; 9 bases align to TRBD1. The length of the CDR3 is 15 residues. From germline, CDR1 is GTSNPN and CDR2 SVGIG (reference sequence). The CDR3 protein is CTWSTGTGMNTEAFF. As DNA, the CDR3 is TGTACCTGGAGTACCGGGACAGGGATGAACACTGAAGCTTTCTTT.

The chain is built from TRBV29-1 and TRBJ2-1, with 11 bases matching TRBD2. The CDR3 length is 21 residues. Trimming took 0 bases from V and 0 from J; bases not matched to a gene: 16. Per germline, CDR1 SQVTM and CDR2 ANQGSEA. CDR3 loop: CSVEDLGPPSGGQSSYNEQFF. The CDR3 coding sequence is TGCAGCGTTGAAGATCTGGGTCCTCCTAGCGGGGGGCAGAGCTCCTACAATGAGCAGTTCTTC.

This clone was recorded a few times. J is TRBJ2-2 and V is TRBV11-2; TRBD1 agrees at 10 bases. Germline CDR1 reads SGHAT; CDR2 reads FQNNGV. The length of the CDR3 is 14 residues. V shed 8 bases, J shed 3 bases, and the junction held 3 bases outside the gene matches. CDR3 DNA: TGTGCCAGCCCCGGGACAGGGGACACCGGGGAGCTGTTTTTT. Translation: CASPGTGDTGELFF.

The chain recombines TRBV13 with TRBJ2-7; tentatively, D is TRBD1 (6 bases). Germline V gives CDR1 PRHDT, CDR2 FYEKMQ (reference sequence). CDR3 length: 14 residues. Trimming took 1 base from V and 3 from J, leaving 10 bases between them. Written as DNA, the CDR3 is TGTGCCAGCAGCTTAGAAGGACAGAACTACGAGCAGTACTTC. It is translated as CASSLEGQNYEQYF.

The chain joins TRBV2 to TRBJ2-6; tentatively, D is TRBD1 or TRBD2 (5 bases each). The V gene lost 7 bases and the J gene lost 4 bases, with 20 bases spanning the gap. The germline CDR1 and CDR2 sequences are SNHLY and FYNNEI. The CDR3 covers 17 residues. CDR3 amino acids: CASITRDLHVGANVLTF. The CDR3 DNA follows: TGTGCCAGCATCACCCGGGACCTACATGTCGGGGCCAACGTCCTGACTTTC. The full variable domain, its missing parts supplied by reference TRBV2 and TRBJ2-6, is EPEVTQTPSHQVTQMGQEVILRCVPISNHLYFYWYRQILGQKVEFLVSFYNNEISEKSEIFDDQFSVERPDGSNFTLKIRSTKLEDSAMYFCASITRDLHVGANVLTFGAGSRLTVL.

This clone was detected only a few times. The genes are TRBV4-3 and TRBJ1-5, with TRBD1 as a possible D gene (5 bases). Trimming took 0 bases from V and 6 from J, leaving 15 bases between them. The germline V gene has CDR1 LGHNA and CDR2 YSLEER. The CDR3 length is 16 residues. CDR3 in amino acids: CASSQDYGGSSQPQHF. Written as DNA, the CDR3 is TGCGCCAGCAGCCAAGATTATGGGGGGTCGAGTCAGCCCCAGCATTTT.

V and J are TRBV7-2 and TRBJ1-5, with D possibly matching TRBD1 (5 bases). The CDR3 runs 15 residues. V lost 5 bases and J 3 bases, leaving 14 bases between the germline ends. Per germline, CDR1 SGHTA and CDR2 FQGNSA. CDR3 protein: CASSLNRRPNQPQHF. CDR3 nucleotide sequence: TGTGCCAGCAGCCTCAACAGGAGACCCAATCAGCCCCAGCATTTT.

The V and J genes are TRBV30 and TRBJ2-2; either TRBD1 or TRBD2 may fit D (5 bases each). Looked up from germline, CDR1 is GTSNPN and CDR2 is SVGIG (reference sequence). This CDR3 is 17 amino acids long. The V end was cut by 1 base, the J end by 6 bases, with 21 bases between. The CDR3 nucleotides are TGTGCCTGGAGTGCGAGGCAATGGGACCGTGCGGCCGGGGAGCTGTTTTTT. Translation gives CAWSARQWDRAAGELFF.

The chain uses TRBV7-2 and TRBJ1-5; maybe TRBD1 (6 bases). The CDR3 is 14 amino acids. Germline CDR1 SGHTA, CDR2 FQGNSA. The V end lost 5 bases, the J end lost 8 bases, and 16 bases lay between the germline ends. CDR3 loop: CASSPATGSEPQHF. CDR3 in DNA: TGTGCCAGCAGCCCTGCGACAGGCTCGGAGCCCCAGCATTTT. Drawing the rest from reference TRBV7-2 and TRBJ1-5, the complete variable domain is GAGVSQSPSNKVTEKGKDVELRCDPISGHTALYWYRQSLGQGLEFLIYFQGNSAPDKSGLPSDRFSAERTGGSVSTLTIQRTQQEDSAVYLCASSPATGSEPQHFGDGTRLSIL.

V gene TRBV7-8 combines with J gene TRBJ2-5, with D hard to call. The CDR3 totals 14 residues. The V end was cut by 0 bases, the J end by 2 bases, with 7 bases between. Germline values: CDR1 SGHVS, CDR2 FQNEAQ. CDR3: CASSLADGQETQYF. The CDR3, as DNA: TGTGCCAGCAGCTTAGCTGACGGTCAAGAGACCCAGTACTTC.

The V call is TRBV9, the J call TRBJ2-3; no clear D. Trimming stripped 4 bases from V and 2 bases from J, with 8 bases between. Germline assignment: CDR1 SGDLS and CDR2 YYNGEE. The CDR3 consists of 13 residues. As DNA, the CDR3 is TGTGCCAGCAGCCCCTTCACCACAGATACGCAGTATTTT. The encoded protein is CASSPFTTDTQYF. The complete variable domain, with remaining parts taken from reference TRBV9 and TRBJ2-3, reads DSGVTQTPKHLITATGQRVTLRCSPRSGDLSVYWYQQSLDQGLQFLIQYYNGEERAKGNILERFSAQQFPDLHSELNLSSLELGDSALYFCASSPFTTDTQYFGPGTRLTVL.

This rearrangement joins TRBV7-9 to TRBJ2-3; 8 bases agree with TRBD2. The CDR3 is 14 residues long. Germline V gene sequence: CDR1 SEHNR, CDR2 FQNEAQ (reference sequence). V shed 5 bases and J 2 bases; nucleotides not matched to a gene: 3. The CDR3 bases are TGTGCCAGCAGCCGTAGCGGGGTCACAGATACGCAGTATTTT. Translating gives CASSRSGVTDTQYF.

This clone was observed a few times. This sequence joins TRBV29-1 and TRBJ1-2, with D perhaps matching TRBD1 (6 bases). Between the trimmed V and J ends, which lost 2 bases and 3 bases, there was a span of 7 bases. CDR1 and CDR2 from the germline V gene are SQVTM and ANQGSEA. The CDR3 has 12 amino acids. The CDR3: CSVEPGDYGYTF. The CDR3 DNA is TGCAGCGTTGAACCAGGGGACTATGGCTACACCTTC. Drawing the rest from reference TRBV29-1 and TRBJ1-2, the complete variable domain is SAVISQKPSRDICQRGTSLTIQCQVDSQVTMMFWYRQQPGQSLTLIATANQGSEATYESGFVIDKFPISRPNLTFSTLTVSNMSPEDSSIYLCSVEPGDYGYTFGSGTRLTVV.